These 26 T cell receptor beta chains share one sample of origin, sequenced in a study of blood T cell repertoires in COVID-19. Sequencing used immunoSEQ multiplex PCR; TCRdb keeps in-frame clones, though not all of them. The table has about 220,000 clones, approximately 85% seen once; the top ten hold around 2.5%. The sequencing input was peripheral blood. The source is a woman in her 70s with COVID-19, enrolled during active disease.

The chain uses TRBV12-5 and TRBJ1-1; 7 bases agree with TRBD1. The CDR3 sequence is 11 residues long. Germline CDR1 is LGHNT and CDR2 is FRNRAP. The V segment lost 6 bases and the J segment 11 bases; nucleotides outside the gene matches: 6. The CDR3 sequence: CASGQDRAAFF. The CDR3 coding sequence is TGTGCTAGTGGACAAGACAGGGCGGCTTTCTTT. Combining the CDR3 with reference TRBV12-5 and TRBJ1-1 gives the whole variable domain DARVTQTPRHKVTEMGQEVTMRCQPILGHNTVFWYRQTMMQGLELLAYFRNRAPLDDSGMPKDRFSAEMPDATLATLKIQPSEPRDSAVYFCASGQDRAAFFGQGTRLTVV.

The chain uses TRBV7-6 and TRBJ1-2; D is unresolved. V was cut by 1 base and J by 3 bases, with 12 bases left in between. Germline V gene sequence: CDR1 SGHVS, CDR2 FNYEAQ. The CDR3 sequence is 15 residues long. CDR3 amino acids: CASSLEPRRDYGYTF. CDR3 bases: TGTGCCAGCAGCTTAGAGCCCAGGCGGGACTATGGCTACACCTTC. The entire variable domain, with the rest obtained from reference TRBV7-6 and TRBJ1-2, is as follows: GAGVSQSPRYKVTKRGQDVALRCDPISGHVSLYWYRQALGQGPEFLTYFNYEAQQDKSGLPNDRFSAERPEGSISTLTIQRTEQRDSAMYRCASSLEPRRDYGYTFGSGTRLTVV.

The rearrangement joins TRBV18 to TRBJ1-3; D perhaps matches TRBD1 (6 bases). Germline CDR1 and CDR2: KGHSH and LQKENI. This CDR3 has 15 residues. Trimming cost V 3 bases and J 2 bases, with 11 bases left between them. The CDR3, as DNA: TGTGCCAGCTCACCTGACAGGTCTCCTGGAAACACCATATATTTT. As protein: CASSPDRSPGNTIYF.

This clone was detected only once. For the CDR3, the DNA is TGTGCCAGCAGCTTAGAGGGCCTAGCGGTATACAATGAGCAGTTCTTC. It translates to CASSLEGLAVYNEQFF. The chain uses TRBV7-2 and TRBJ2-1, with TRBD2 identical over 7 bases. Trimming cost V 1 base and J 4 bases; bases outside gene matches: 7. Germline CDR1 SGHTA, CDR2 FQGNSA. This CDR3 region has 16 residues.

The chain has TRBV30 and TRBJ1-2; 11 bases are shared with TRBD1. Germline CDR1 and CDR2: GTSNPN and SVGIG (reference sequence). This CDR3 spans 14 amino acids. After removal of 4 bases from V and 4 bases from J, the junction contained 5 bases not matched to a gene. The CDR3 nucleotides are TGTGCCTGGACTCGGACAGGGGGCGGCTATGGCTACACCTTC. Protein sequence: CAWTRTGGGYGYTF.

The V gene is TRBV7-2, the J gene TRBJ2-3; 7 bases are shared with TRBD2. This CDR3 spans 15 amino acids. V dropped 5 bases and J dropped 5; count of bases not matched to a gene: 10. In germline, CDR1 is SGHTA, CDR2 FQGNSA. CDR3 protein: CASSPRRAGVDTQYF. The CDR3 bases are TGTGCCAGCAGCCCCCGGAGGGCGGGGGTAGATACGCAGTATTTT. Full variable domain (outside the CDR3, taken from reference TRBV7-2 and TRBJ2-3): GAGVSQSPSNKVTEKGKDVELRCDPISGHTALYWYRQSLGQGLEFLIYFQGNSAPDKSGLPSDRFSAERTGGSVSTLTIQRTQQEDSAVYLCASSPRRAGVDTQYFGPGTRLTVL.

J is TRBJ1-4 and V is TRBV19, with D perhaps matching TRBD1 (5 bases). V lost 4 bases, J lost 8 bases, and 17 bases lay in between. CDR1 and CDR2 (germline): LNHDA, SQIVND (reference sequence). This CDR3 comprises 15 residues. CDR3 sequence (DNA): TGTGCCAGTAGTAATATAGGACAAACAGCGGAAAAACTGTTTTTT. Translated, it gives CASSNIGQTAEKLFF.

The V call is TRBV5-6, the J call TRBJ1-2, with D perhaps matching TRBD1 (6 bases). Germline V gene sequence: CDR1 SGHDT, CDR2 YYEEEE. This CDR3 is 16 amino acids long. Trimming took off 4 bases at V and 2 bases at J, with 18 bases between the two ends. CDR3 sequence reads: CASSPTSAGGNYGYTF. CDR3 nucleotide sequence: TGTGCCAGCAGCCCTACTTCTGCGGGGGGCAACTATGGCTACACCTTC.

The genes are TRBV19 and TRBJ2-5, with 13 positions matching TRBD2. Per the germline V gene, CDR1 is LNHDA and CDR2 is SQIVND (reference sequence). V lost 4 bases and J lost 3; bases outside the gene matches: 8. The CDR3 is 17 residues long. The chain's CDR3 is CASSTGLAGPEEETQYF. CDR3 coding DNA: TGTGCCAGTAGTACGGGACTAGCGGGACCGGAGGAAGAGACCCAGTACTTC.

The chain uses TRBV6-5 and TRBJ2-5, with TRBD1 identical over 9 bases. Germline-derived CDR1 and CDR2 are MNHEY and SVGAGI. J was trimmed by 7 bases and V by 2 bases; bases with no gene match: 8. CDR3 size: 15 residues. The CDR3 spells CASSYLTGGLGTQYF. CDR3 coding DNA: TGTGCCAGCAGTTACCTTACAGGGGGCTTGGGGACCCAGTACTTC.

This clone was found once. The chain carries TRBV14 and TRBJ1-2; D remains unclear. Germline lookup yields CDR1 SGHDN and CDR2 FVKESK. Trimming pared 4 bases from V and 0 bases from J, leaving 6 bases between. There are 13 residues in the CDR3. CDR3 in amino acids: CASSPTANYGYTF. The DNA of the CDR3 is TGTGCCAGCAGCCCCACAGCTAACTATGGCTACACCTTC.

The table lists this clone with a count of one. CDR3 DNA sequence: TGCGCCAGCAGCCGAATACCAGGTGTGGGTCAGCCCCAGCATTTT. Protein product: CASSRIPGVGQPQHF. This sequence joins TRBV5-1 and TRBJ1-5; no clear D. Germline V gene sequence: CDR1 SGHRS, CDR2 YFSETQ. CDR3 size: 15 residues. V was shortened by 4 bases and J by 6 bases, with 17 bases between the two germline ends.

V gene TRBV7-2 combines with J gene TRBJ1-1, with 7 bases identical to TRBD1. The CDR3 spans 15 residues. Germline-derived CDR1 and CDR2 are SGHTA and FQGNSA. J gave up 5 bases and V 0 bases, and 6 bases lay outside the gene matches. CDR3 nucleotides: TGTGCCAGCAGCTTAGCGGGGGGACAGAGGACTGAAGCTTTCTTT. Protein sequence: CASSLAGGQRTEAFF.

To note about this clone: One end of the junction varies from germline; a read error may be responsible. Additional DNA sequences in this sample encode the identical CDR3. V is TRBV18 and J is TRBJ1-2; D perhaps matches TRBD1 (6 bases). The CDR3 has 15 amino acids. CDR1 is KGHSH and CDR2 is LQKENI in the germline V gene. CDR3 sequence (DNA): TGTGCCAGTTCACCACCAGACAGGAACTCCTATGGCTACACCTTC. Protein: CASSPPDRNSYGYTF.

The chain has TRBV7-9 and TRBJ2-5, with a tentative D call TRBD1 (6 bases). Germline values: CDR1 SEHNR, CDR2 FQNEAQ (reference sequence). This CDR3 has 14 amino acids. The V gene lost 0 bases and the J gene lost 5 bases, with 10 bases spanning the gap. This CDR3 reads CASSLALGAETQYF. The CDR3 DNA reads TGTGCCAGCAGCTTAGCGTTGGGGGCGGAGACCCAGTACTTC.

The V call is TRBV6-5, the J call TRBJ2-5; tentatively, D is TRBD2 (5 bases). Germline assignment: CDR1 MNHEY and CDR2 SVGAGI. The germline V and J ends were trimmed by 6 bases and 4 bases, with 15 bases remaining between them. The CDR3 loop spans 14 amino acids. The CDR3, as DNA: TGTGCCAGCAGCCGACCGGGAATAGGAGAGACCCAGTACTTC. Translation gives CASSRPGIGETQYF.

The rearrangement uses TRBV6-5 and TRBJ1-2; perhaps TRBD1 as D (5 bases). Germline V CDR1 and CDR2: MNHEY, SVGAGI. This CDR3 is built from 14 residues. Between the trimmed V and J ends, which lost 8 bases and 0 bases, there was a span of 13 bases. CDR3 region: CASGASGTNYGYTF. The CDR3 nucleotides are TGTGCCAGCGGGGCTTCAGGAACTAACTATGGCTACACCTTC.

V usage is TRBV19 and J usage is TRBJ1-1; possible D gene TRBD1, 5 bases. Trimming stripped 5 bases from V and 4 bases from J, with 11 bases between. CDR3 size: 13 residues. Per the germline V gene, CDR1 is LNHDA and CDR2 is SQIVND (reference sequence). The CDR3 coding sequence is TGTGCCAGTAGTCAGGGAGGAGGCACTGAAGCTTTCTTT. It codes for CASSQGGGTEAFF. The full variable domain, with the rest looked up from reference TRBV19 and TRBJ1-1, is DGGITQSPKYLFRKEGQNVTLSCEQNLNHDAMYWYRQDPGQGLRLIYYSQIVNDFQKGDIAEGYSVSREKKESFPLTVTSAQKNPTAFYLCASSQGGGTEAFFGQGTRLTVV.

The V call is TRBV19, the J call TRBJ2-3, with 12 bases that match TRBD1. The CDR3 contains 17 residues. Germline V CDR1 and CDR2: LNHDA, SQIVND (reference sequence). The junction had 9 bases not matched to a gene; V was cut back by 3 bases and J by 5 bases. This CDR3 reads CASSMVSGTGGRDTQYF. The DNA for the CDR3 is TGTGCCAGTAGTATGGTCTCCGGGACAGGGGGCAGAGATACGCAGTATTTT.

The chain uses TRBV7-8 and TRBJ2-2; tentative D call: TRBD1 (5 bases). This CDR3 is built from 15 residues. Looked up from germline, CDR1 is SGHVS and CDR2 is FQNEAQ. V lost 1 base and J 0 bases, leaving 6 bases between the germline ends. This CDR3 reads CASSLDRSNTGELFF. CDR3 nucleotide sequence: TGTGCCAGCAGCTTAGACAGGTCGAACACCGGGGAGCTGTTTTTT.

This chain joins TRBV6-5 and TRBJ1-3, with D unresolved. The V end lost 8 bases, the J end lost 0 bases, and 8 bases lay between the germline ends. This CDR3 has 13 amino acids. The germline CDR1 and CDR2 sequences are MNHEY and SVGAGI. The CDR3 region is CASLRSSGNTIYF. The CDR3 DNA is TGTGCCAGCCTCCGGAGCTCTGGAAACACCATATATTTT.

This CDR3 reads CASSSRMGADEKLFF. The DNA of the CDR3 is TGTGCCAGCAGCTCGCGGATGGGGGCAGATGAAAAACTGTTTTTT. The gene calls are TRBV7-2 and TRBJ1-4, with D perhaps matching TRBD1 (6 bases). This CDR3 has 15 amino acids. The germline V gene encodes CDR1 SGHTA and CDR2 FQGNSA. Deletions cut 4 bases from V and 6 bases from J, with 15 bases between.

The chain couples TRBV7-9 to TRBJ1-1, with a tentative D call TRBD1 (5 bases). V dropped 5 bases and J dropped 6 bases, with 19 bases sitting between them. The V gene's germline CDR1 is SEHNR and CDR2 FQNEAQ (reference sequence). The CDR3 runs 15 residues. The CDR3 here is CASSLSLLGDPEAFF. The CDR3, as DNA: TGTGCCAGCAGCCTAAGCTTATTAGGGGATCCTGAAGCTTTCTTT.

Here the CDR3 DNA reads TGCGCCAGCAGCAGAACAGCTATTAACTATGGCTACACCTTC. Protein: CASSRTAINYGYTF. The V call is TRBV5-1, the J call TRBJ1-2; no definite D call. The CDR3 has 14 residues. V gave up 4 bases and J gave up 1 base, with 11 bases separating them. Germline V gene data show CDR1 as SGHRS and CDR2 as YFSETQ. Full variable domain (outside the CDR3, taken from reference TRBV5-1 and TRBJ1-2): KAGVTQTPRYLIKTRGQQVTLSCSPISGHRSVSWYQQTPGQGLQFLFEYFSETQRNKGNFPGRFSGRQFSNSRSEMNVSTLELGDSALYLCASSRTAINYGYTFGSGTRLTVV.

This rearrangement joins TRBV7-6 to TRBJ1-1; TRBD1 might be the D (6 bases). The CDR3 has 17 residues. CDR1 is SGHVS and CDR2 is FNYEAQ in the germline V gene. Trimming stripped 1 base from V and 5 bases from J, with 20 bases between. The DNA for the CDR3 is TGTGCCAGCAGCTTAGGTCCCGAGGCAGGGGCAGGGACTGAAGCTTTCTTT. Protein sequence: CASSLGPEAGAGTEAFF.

V gene TRBV2 combines with J gene TRBJ2-1; D unresolved. V was pared by 3 bases and J by 8 bases, with 8 bases between. Germline V gene data show CDR1 as SNHLY and CDR2 as FYNNEI. This CDR3 comprises 12 residues. This CDR3 is CASSDLAYEQFF. The CDR3 DNA follows: TGTGCCAGCAGTGATTTGGCTTATGAGCAGTTCTTC.